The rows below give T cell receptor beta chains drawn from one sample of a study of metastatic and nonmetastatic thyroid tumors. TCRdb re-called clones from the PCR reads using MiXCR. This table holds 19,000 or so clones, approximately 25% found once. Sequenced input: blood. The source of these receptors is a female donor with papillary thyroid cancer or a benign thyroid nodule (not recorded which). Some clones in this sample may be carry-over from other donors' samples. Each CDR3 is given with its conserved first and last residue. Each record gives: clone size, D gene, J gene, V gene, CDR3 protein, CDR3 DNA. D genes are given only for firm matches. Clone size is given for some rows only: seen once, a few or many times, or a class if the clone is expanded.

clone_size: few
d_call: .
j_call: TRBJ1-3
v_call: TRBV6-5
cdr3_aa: CASSYTGNTIYF
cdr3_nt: TGTGCCAGCAGTTACACTGGAAACACCATATATTTT

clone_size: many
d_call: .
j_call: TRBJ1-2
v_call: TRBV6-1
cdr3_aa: CASSEALTYGYTF
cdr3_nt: TGTGCCAGCAGTGAAGCGCTTACCTATGGCTACACCTTC

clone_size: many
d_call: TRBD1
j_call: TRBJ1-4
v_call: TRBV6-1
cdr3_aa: CASSGTGTGGAGKLFF
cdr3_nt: TGTGCCAGCAGTGGAACCGGGACAGGGGGCGCCGGAAAACTGTTTTTT

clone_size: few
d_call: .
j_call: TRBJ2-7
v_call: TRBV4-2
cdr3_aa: CASSQDLRTDIYEQYF
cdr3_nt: TGTGCCAGCAGCCAAGATCTCCGGACAGACATCTACGAGCAGTACTTC

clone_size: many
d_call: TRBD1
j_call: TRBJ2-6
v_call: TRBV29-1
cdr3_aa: CSVDMGTGGAGANVLTF
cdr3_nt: TGCAGCGTTGATATGGGGACAGGGGGTGCAGGGGCCAACGTCCTGACTTTC

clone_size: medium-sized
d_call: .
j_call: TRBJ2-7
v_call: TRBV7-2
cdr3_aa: CASSRGHSFSYEQYF
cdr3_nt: TGTGCCAGCAGTCGGGGACACTCCTTCTCCTACGAGCAGTACTTC

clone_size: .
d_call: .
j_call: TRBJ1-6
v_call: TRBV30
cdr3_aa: CAWLGGRDNSPLHF
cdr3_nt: TGTGCCTGGCTGGGTGGGAGGGACAATTCACCCCTCCACTTT

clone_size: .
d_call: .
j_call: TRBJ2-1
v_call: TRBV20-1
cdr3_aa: CSVQGIGGSGVSYNEQFF
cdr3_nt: TGCAGTGTCCAAGGGATCGGGGGCTCGGGAGTCTCCTACAATGAGCAGTTCTTC

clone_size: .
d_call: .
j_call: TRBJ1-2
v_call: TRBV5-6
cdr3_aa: CASSQRDPDGYTF
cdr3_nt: TGTGCCAGCTCCCAACGGGATCCTGATGGCTACACCTTC

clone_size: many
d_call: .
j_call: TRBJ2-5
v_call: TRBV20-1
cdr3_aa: CSASREETQYF
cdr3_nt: TGCAGTGCTAGCCGAGAAGAGACCCAGTACTTC

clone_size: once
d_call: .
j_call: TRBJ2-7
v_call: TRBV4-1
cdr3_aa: CASSQGGGGRRYEQYF
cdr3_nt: TGCGCCAGCAGCCAAGGAGGGGGCGGGAGGCGATACGAGCAGTACTTC

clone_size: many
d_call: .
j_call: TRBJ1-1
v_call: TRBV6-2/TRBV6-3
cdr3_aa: CASNNPRGGSGNTEAFF
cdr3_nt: TGTGCCAGCAACAACCCCAGAGGAGGGAGCGGGAACACTGAAGCTTTCTTT

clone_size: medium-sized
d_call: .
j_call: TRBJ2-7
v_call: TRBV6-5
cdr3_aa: CASSYSDTSRRSEQYF
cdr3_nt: TGTGCCAGCAGTTACTCGGACACTTCTCGACGGTCCGAGCAGTACTTC

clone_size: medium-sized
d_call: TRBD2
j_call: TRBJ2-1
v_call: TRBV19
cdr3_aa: CASSIRPWTSNEQFF
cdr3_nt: TGTGCCAGTAGTATACGGCCTTGGACTAGCAATGAGCAGTTCTTC

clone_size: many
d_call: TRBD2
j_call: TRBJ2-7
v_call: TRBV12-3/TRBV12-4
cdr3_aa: CASSRTSGSYEQYF
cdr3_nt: TGTGCCAGCAGTCGGACTAGCGGGAGTTACGAGCAGTACTTC